Presented here are 30 T cell receptor beta chains from one specimen sequenced in a study of blood T cell repertoires in COVID-19. This table comes from immunoSEQ multiplex PCR, and its TCRdb copy is limited to in-frame clones, with some not included. The sample includes about 160,000 clones, about 85% seen only once; the top ten take around 5.1%. Specimen: PBMCs or T cells enriched from blood (not recorded which). The receptors stem from a middle-aged woman with acute COVID-19.

The chain joins TRBV30 to TRBJ2-5; D is ambiguous. The germline V and J ends were trimmed by 0 bases and 7 bases, with 12 bases remaining between them. There are 13 residues in the CDR3. CDR1 and CDR2 (germline): GTSNPN, SVGIG (reference sequence). CDR3 bases: TGTGCCTGGAGTGTAAGCCCGTTGCGGACCCAGTACTTC. Translating it yields CAWSVSPLRTQYF.

V and J are TRBV27 and TRBJ2-2; D gene unclear. Germline CDR1 reads MNHEY; CDR2 reads SMNVEV (reference sequence). Deletions cut 5 bases from V and 8 bases from J, with 9 bases between. The CDR3 is 12 residues long. The CDR3 DNA follows: TGTGCCAGCAGTCCGCTTACAGGGGAGCTGTTTTTT. Translated, it gives CASSPLTGELFF.

V gene TRBV7-2 combines with J gene TRBJ1-1; 7 bases fit TRBD1. Trimming at V came to 1 base and at J to 9 bases, leaving 11 bases not matched to a gene. Per the germline V gene, CDR1 is SGHTA and CDR2 is FQGNSA. There are 15 residues in the CDR3. As DNA, the CDR3 is TGTGCCAGCAGCTTAGAGCCAGGGGGTACGGATAAAGCTTTCTTT. This gives the protein CASSLEPGGTDKAFF.

This clone was observed a few times. The V and J genes are TRBV9 and TRBJ2-2; D might be TRBD2 (6 bases). Germline CDR1 reads SGDLS; CDR2 reads YYNGEE. Trimming cost V 0 bases and J 0 bases, with 12 bases left between them. CDR3 length equals 17 residues. CDR3 sequence: CASSVAGVPANTGELFF. In DNA form, the CDR3 reads TGTGCCAGCAGCGTAGCGGGAGTTCCCGCGAACACCGGGGAGCTGTTTTTT.

CDR3 sequence (DNA): TGTGCCTGGAGTGAGGGGACAGGCAATCAGCCCCAGCATTTT. It codes for CAWSEGTGNQPQHF. The chain couples TRBV30 to TRBJ1-5; 7 nucleotides match TRBD1. Germline CDR1 is GTSNPN and CDR2 is SVGIG (reference sequence). J was trimmed by 2 bases and V by 1 base; bases with no gene match: 2. This CDR3 has 14 amino acids.

The chain employs TRBV4-1 and TRBJ2-1; tentatively, D is TRBD2 (5 bases). This CDR3 comprises 14 residues. V gave up 0 bases and J gave up 4 bases, with 7 bases separating them. Germline CDR1 MGHRA, CDR2 YSYEKL. CDR3 DNA sequence: TGCGCCAGCAGCCAAGATGGAGGTTACAATGAGCAGTTCTTC. This sequence encodes CASSQDGGYNEQFF.

This chain uses TRBV30 with TRBJ1-2; TRBD1 might be the D (6 bases). Germline V lookup: CDR1 GTSNPN, CDR2 SVGIG (reference sequence). V lost 2 bases and J 6 bases, leaving 13 bases between the germline ends. The CDR3 length is 13 residues. The CDR3 region has the DNA TGTGCCTGGAGTCACAGCGGGGACAATGGCTACACCTTC. Amino acids: CAWSHSGDNGYTF.

The J gene is TRBJ2-1, the V gene TRBV6-2 or TRBV6-3; TRBD2 aligns across 14 bases. Germline CDR1 MNHEY, CDR2 SVGEGT. The V gene end was trimmed by 4 bases and the J gene end by 4 bases; junction bases not matched to a gene: 12. This CDR3 contains 19 residues. This chain's CDR3 is CASSFRETSGRAAYNEQFF. CDR3 DNA sequence: TGTGCCAGCAGTTTTCGGGAGACTAGCGGGAGGGCCGCGTACAATGAGCAGTTCTTC.

This chain joins TRBV7-8 and TRBJ2-2; 12 bases map to TRBD1. CDR1 and CDR2 from the germline V gene are SGHVS and FQNEAQ. Germline trimming cut 6 bases from V and 7 bases from J; bases unmatched to any gene: 12. The CDR3 extends over 17 amino acids. The CDR3 nucleotides are TGTGCCAGCAGTCCTAGCGGGACAGGGGGCTGGGGCGGGGAGCTGTTTTTT. This sequence encodes CASSPSGTGGWGGELFF.

This chain joins TRBV6-5 and TRBJ2-3; the match to TRBD2 covers 7 bases. Germline CDR1 MNHEY, CDR2 SVGAGI. The CDR3 consists of 16 residues. Germline trimming cut 2 bases from V and 2 bases from J; bases unmatched to any gene: 7. CDR3 loop: CASSYLAERSTDTQYF. CDR3 DNA sequence: TGTGCCAGCAGTTACCTAGCGGAAAGATCCACAGATACGCAGTATTTT.

The chain is built from TRBV5-1 and TRBJ1-2, with unresolved D. Germline assignment: CDR1 SGHRS and CDR2 YFSETQ. CDR3 length: 11 residues. The V and J ends lost 0 bases and 7 bases respectively, with 4 bases between them. The CDR3 loop reads CASSLDSGYTF. CDR3 coding DNA: TGCGCCAGCAGCTTGGACAGTGGCTACACCTTC.

This rearrangement joins TRBV25-1 to TRBJ2-2; TRBD1 aligns across 8 bases. V lost 7 bases, J lost 3 bases, and 4 bases stayed unmatched. The germline V gene has CDR1 MGHDK and CDR2 SYGVNS. This CDR3 region has 14 residues. Here the CDR3 DNA reads TGTGCCAGCATTGAGACAGGGGACACCGGGGAGCTGTTTTTT. This gives the protein CASIETGDTGELFF.

The chain links TRBV7-3 to TRBJ2-7; TRBD1 agrees at 7 bases. This CDR3 has 14 residues. Per the germline V gene, CDR1 is SGHTA and CDR2 is FQGTGA. After removal of 3 bases from V and 5 bases from J, the junction contained 7 bases not matched to a gene. CDR3 coding DNA: TGTGCCAGCAGCTTGGGTCAGGGGGTCGACGAGCAGTACTTC. Encoded protein: CASSLGQGVDEQYF.

The J gene is TRBJ2-3, the V gene TRBV9, with D possibly TRBD2 on 7 matching bases. The V gene's germline CDR1 is SGDLS and CDR2 YYNGEE. The CDR3 totals 17 residues. With 3 bases removed from V and 1 base from J, the gap between germline ends came to 18 bases. CDR3 bases: TGTGCCAGCAGCGAGGGGGAGGGCGGGGCCCGCACAGATACGCAGTATTTT. Residues: CASSEGEGGARTDTQYF.

The chain recombines TRBV19 with TRBJ1-4; 9 positions agree with TRBD1. CDR3 size: 14 residues. V shed 7 bases and J 7 bases; nucleotides not matched to a gene: 7. The germline V gene has CDR1 LNHDA and CDR2 SQIVND (reference sequence). Here the CDR3 DNA reads TGTGCCAGTACTACAGGGGGCTCGGGTGAAAAACTGTTTTTT. This gives the protein CASTTGGSGEKLFF. Drawing the rest from reference TRBV19 and TRBJ1-4, the complete variable domain is DGGITQSPKYLFRKEGQNVTLSCEQNLNHDAMYWYRQDPGQGLRLIYYSQIVNDFQKGDIAEGYSVSREKKESFPLTVTSAQKNPTAFYLCASTTGGSGEKLFFGSGTQLSVL.

The table lists this clone with a count of one. The V and J genes are TRBV28 and TRBJ1-2, with a weak D call TRBD1 (5 bases). Per the germline V gene, CDR1 is MDHEN and CDR2 is SYDVKM. The length of the CDR3 is 11 residues. The germline V and J ends were trimmed by 7 bases and 9 bases, with 12 bases remaining between them. The CDR3 is CASTWGGSYTF. For the CDR3, the DNA is TGTGCCAGCACCTGGGGGGGGAGCTACACCTTC.

V and J are TRBV5-1 and TRBJ1-3; no reliable D call. CDR1 and CDR2 (germline): SGHRS, YFSETQ. The CDR3 runs 16 residues. V shed 0 bases and J shed 3 bases, with 13 bases lying between them. CDR3 region: CASSLGPTYSGNTIYF. The DNA of the CDR3 is TGCGCCAGCAGCTTGGGACCTACCTACAGTGGAAACACCATATATTTT.

The CDR3 is CTSSQEAGLGKGAGELFF. CDR3 sequence (DNA): TGCACCAGCAGCCAAGAGGCGGGACTAGGGAAAGGTGCCGGGGAGCTGTTTTTT. The chain joins TRBV1 to TRBJ2-2; the listed D gene, TRBD2, was not tested against the DNA. TRBV1 represents a pseudogene. This CDR3 spans 18 amino acids.

The chain links TRBV30 to TRBJ2-5; 11 bases line up with TRBD2. Germline loops: CDR1 GTSNPN, CDR2 SVGIG (reference sequence). J lost 2 bases, V lost 0 bases, and 2 bases had no gene match. The CDR3 spans 15 residues. In DNA, the CDR3 is TGTGCCTGGAGTGTACTAGCGGGGGTTCAAGAGACCCAGTACTTC. Protein sequence: CAWSVLAGVQETQYF.

CDR3 loop: CASSPGGLAGANVLTF. As DNA, the CDR3 is TGTGCCAGCAGCCCCGGGGGTTTGGCTGGGGCCAACGTCCTGACTTTC. The rearrangement links TRBV11-1 to TRBJ2-6; possible D gene TRBD2, 6 bases. This CDR3 comprises 16 residues. Trimming pared 5 bases from V and 2 bases from J, leaving 13 bases between. Germline V lookup: CDR1 SGHAT, CDR2 FQDESV (reference sequence). The whole variable domain, filled in from reference TRBV11-1 and TRBJ2-6, reads EAEVAQSPRYKITEKSQAVAFWCDPISGHATLYWYRQILGQGPELLVQFQDESVVDDSQLPKDRFSAERLKGVDSTLKIQPAELGDSAMYLCASSPGGLAGANVLTFGAGSRLTVL.

On this clone: In the same sample, other DNA sequences code for this CDR3. The chain is built from TRBV5-1 and TRBJ2-1, with 10 nucleotides matching TRBD2. From germline, CDR1 is SGHRS and CDR2 YFSETQ. The CDR3 runs 16 residues. With V trimmed by 0 bases and J by 3 bases, 3 bases remained unmatched. The CDR3 coding sequence is TGCGCCAGCAGCTTGGAGGCTAGCGGGGGCTACAATGAGCAGTTCTTC. Translating it yields CASSLEASGGYNEQFF. The variable domain in full, with the rest retrieved from reference TRBV5-1 and TRBJ2-1, is KAGVTQTPRYLIKTRGQQVTLSCSPISGHRSVSWYQQTPGQGLQFLFEYFSETQRNKGNFPGRFSGRQFSNSRSEMNVSTLELGDSALYLCASSLEASGGYNEQFFGPGTRLTVL.

This clone was seen a handful of times. V gene TRBV5-6 combines with J gene TRBJ1-1; 9 bases fit TRBD1. V trimming: 3 bases; J trimming: 5 bases; junction bases outside the gene matches: 11. The CDR3 spans 16 residues. CDR1 and CDR2 (germline): SGHDT, YYEEEE. CDR3 coding DNA: TGTGCCAGCAGCTCCTACGATGGACAGGGGAGGACTGAAGCTTTCTTT. As protein: CASSSYDGQGRTEAFF.

The CDR3 loop is CASSPSTLRGTDTQYF. CDR3 nucleotide sequence: TGTGCCAGCAGCCCTTCTACACTCCGGGGCACAGATACGCAGTATTTT. This chain links TRBV21-1 with TRBJ2-3; the table's D call TRBD2 went unverified against the DNA. TRBV21-1 is a documented pseudogene. This CDR3 is built from 16 residues.

CDR3 in amino acids: CASSSGGNYGYTF. In nucleotides, the CDR3 is TGCGCCAGCAGCTCCGGGGGTAACTATGGCTACACCTTC. The chain is built from TRBV5-1 and TRBJ1-2, with D possibly matching TRBD1 (5 bases). Germline-derived CDR1 and CDR2 are SGHRS and YFSETQ. Trimming removed 3 bases at V and 1 base at J, with 7 bases between. The CDR3 is made up of 13 amino acids.

This rearrangement joins TRBV9 to TRBJ2-3; a possible D gene is TRBD2 (7 bases). Germline V gene data show CDR1 as SGDLS and CDR2 as YYNGEE. The CDR3 is made up of 15 amino acids. The germline V and J ends were trimmed by 4 bases and 6 bases, with 18 bases remaining between them. CDR3 nucleotide sequence: TGTGCCAGCAGCCCTCGGGGGGCTGCGGTTGATACGCAGTATTTT. Its protein product is CASSPRGAAVDTQYF.

The chain uses TRBV7-3 and TRBJ2-1, with D maybe TRBD1 (6 bases). CDR3 length: 14 residues. Germline CDR1 and CDR2: SGHTA and FQGTGA. V was clipped by 4 bases and J by 4 bases, with 11 bases between them. The chain's CDR3 is CASSSGGQYNEQFF. The CDR3 region has the DNA TGTGCCAGCAGCTCTGGGGGACAATACAATGAGCAGTTCTTC. Variable domain in full (rest from reference TRBV7-3 and TRBJ2-1): GAGVSQTPSNKVTEKGKYVELRCDPISGHTALYWYRQSLGQGPEFLIYFQGTGAADDSGLPNDRFFAVRPEGSVSTLKIQRTERGDSAVYLCASSSGGQYNEQFFGPGTRLTVL.

V is TRBV4-1 and J is TRBJ2-3, with 8 bases identical to TRBD1. This CDR3 spans 13 amino acids. Looked up from germline, CDR1 is MGHRA and CDR2 is YSYEKL. The V gene end was trimmed by 5 bases and the J gene end by 6 bases; junction bases not matched to a gene: 4. CDR3 sequence (DNA): TGCGCCAGCAGCAGACAGGGGCCCGATACGCAGTATTTT. It encodes CASSRQGPDTQYF.

This CDR3 reads CASSLNSGANTGELFF. As DNA, the CDR3 is TGCGCCAGCAGCCTTAATAGCGGAGCGAACACCGGGGAGCTGTTTTTT. The rearrangement uses TRBV5-1 and TRBJ2-2, with a weak D call TRBD2 (6 bases). This CDR3 has 16 residues. Trimming pared 4 bases from V and 0 bases from J, leaving 13 bases between. Germline-derived CDR1 and CDR2 are SGHRS and YFSETQ.

V and J are TRBV7-8 and TRBJ1-3, with TRBD1 identical over 9 bases. Germline V lookup: CDR1 SGHVS, CDR2 FQNEAQ. This CDR3 is 16 amino acids long. V was pared by 2 bases and J by 3 bases, with 5 bases of the junction left unmatched. CDR3 in DNA: TGTGCCAGCAGCTTAACACAGGGGGCGCTTGGAAACACCATATATTTT. Its protein is CASSLTQGALGNTIYF. Together with reference TRBV7-8 and TRBJ1-3, the CDR3 gives the full variable domain: GAGVSQSPRYKVAKRGQDVALRCDPISGHVSLFWYQQALGQGPEFLTYFQNEAQLDKSGLPSDRFFAERPEGSVSTLKIQRTQQEDSAVYLCASSLTQGALGNTIYFGEGSWLTVV.

This rearrangement joins TRBV11-2 to TRBJ2-1, with 9 bases lining up with TRBD2. The CDR3 has 13 residues. The germline V gene has CDR1 SGHAT and CDR2 FQNNGV. J gave up 14 bases and V 2 bases, and 7 bases lay outside the gene matches. The CDR3 sequence is CASSLRREGREFF. As DNA, the CDR3 is TGTGCCAGCAGCTTACGGCGGGAGGGAAGAGAGTTCTTC.